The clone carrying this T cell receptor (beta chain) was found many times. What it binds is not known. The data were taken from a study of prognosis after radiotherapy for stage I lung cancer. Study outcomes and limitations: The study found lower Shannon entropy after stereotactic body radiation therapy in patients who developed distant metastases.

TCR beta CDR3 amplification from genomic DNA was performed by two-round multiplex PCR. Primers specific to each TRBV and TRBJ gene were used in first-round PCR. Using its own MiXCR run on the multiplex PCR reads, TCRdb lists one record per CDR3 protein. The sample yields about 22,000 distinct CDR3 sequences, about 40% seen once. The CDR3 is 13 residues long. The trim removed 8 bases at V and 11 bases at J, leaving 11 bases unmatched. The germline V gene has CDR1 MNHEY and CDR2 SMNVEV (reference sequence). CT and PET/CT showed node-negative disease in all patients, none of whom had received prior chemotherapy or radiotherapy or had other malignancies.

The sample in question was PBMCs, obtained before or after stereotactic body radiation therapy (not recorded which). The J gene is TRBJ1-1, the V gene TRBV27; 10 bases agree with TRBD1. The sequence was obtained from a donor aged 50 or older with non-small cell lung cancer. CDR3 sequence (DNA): TGTGCCAGCCGGGACAGGGGATGGGTGTTGGCTTTCTTT. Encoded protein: CASRDRGWVLAFF.